Below, 10 T cell receptor beta chains from the same sample are listed, as sequenced in a study of pediatric ulcerative colitis (dated by TCRdb to about 2019). One to two pinch biopsies were taken from the rectum for research during colonoscopy. Libraries were constructed by the immunoSEQ multiplex PCR assay. Held by TCRdb, this immuneACCESS table contains in-frame sequences only and omits some clones. Under half of the omission traces to an unresolved V gene where checked; the cause of the rest is unknown. Here the sample has about 22,000 clones; about 65% occur a single time. Of the sample, around a sixth is held by the ten largest clones. The sequencing sample was made of gut tissue. These receptor sequences come from a boy aged 10-17 years with severe ulcerative colitis.

A few counts support this clone. The chain couples TRBV7-2 to TRBJ1-5, with a tentative D call TRBD1 (5 bases). The CDR3 runs to 13 residues. The germline V gene encodes CDR1 SGHTA and CDR2 FQGNSA. V was pared by 5 bases and J by 7 bases, with 12 bases between. CDR3 nucleotide sequence: TGTGCCAGCAGCCCGGGGGTCCGGCAGCCCCAGCATTTT. It specifies CASSPGVRQPQHF.

Written as DNA, the CDR3 is TGTGCCAGCCCCTTACATGAGCAGTTCTTC. It is translated as CASPLHEQFF. The chain joins TRBV6-5 to TRBJ2-1; D is uncertain. V shed 8 bases and J shed 8 bases, with 7 bases lying between them. Per the germline V gene, CDR1 is MNHEY and CDR2 is SVGAGI. The CDR3 loop spans 10 amino acids.

The V gene is TRBV7-8, the J gene TRBJ2-7; D gene uncertain. This CDR3 region has 15 residues. Trimming stripped 5 bases from V and 0 bases from J, with 14 bases between. Per the germline V gene, CDR1 is SGHVS and CDR2 is FQNEAQ. The CDR3 protein is CASSVDAAYSYEQYF. CDR3 nucleotide sequence: TGTGCCAGCAGCGTAGACGCCGCCTACTCCTACGAGCAGTACTTC.

The chain uses TRBV2 and TRBJ1-5, with 7 bases that match TRBD1. CDR3 length equals 14 residues. Trimming cost V 3 bases and J 6 bases; bases outside gene matches: 5. Germline values: CDR1 SNHLY, CDR2 FYNNEI. CDR3 loop: CASSDTGASQPQHF. CDR3 DNA sequence: TGTGCCAGCAGTGATACAGGGGCGTCTCAGCCCCAGCATTTT.

The chain has TRBV18 and TRBJ2-7; D gene unclear. Germline lookup yields CDR1 KGHSH and CDR2 LQKENI. The CDR3 runs to 13 residues. Trimming left V 8 bases short and J 0 bases short, with 11 bases between. CDR3 loop: CASTGVSSYEQYF. CDR3 coding DNA: TGTGCCAGCACCGGAGTAAGCTCCTACGAGCAGTACTTC.

The rearrangement uses TRBV7-8 and TRBJ1-1; perhaps TRBD1 as D (5 bases). In germline, CDR1 is SGHVS, CDR2 FQNEAQ. Trimming cost V 2 bases and J 4 bases, with 14 bases left between them. The CDR3 is made up of 15 amino acids. The CDR3 spells CASSLKPGGSTEAFF. The CDR3 DNA sequence: TGTGCCAGCAGCTTAAAGCCGGGGGGGAGCACTGAAGCTTTCTTT.

The rearrangement joins TRBV6-5 to TRBJ1-5; the D gene is possibly TRBD1 (5 bases). The CDR3 runs to 14 residues. Between the trimmed V and J ends, which lost 6 bases and 3 bases, there was a span of 12 bases. The germline V gene has CDR1 MNHEY and CDR2 SVGAGI. The CDR3: CASSPWGFNQPQHF. The CDR3 coding sequence is TGTGCCAGCAGCCCCTGGGGGTTCAATCAGCCCCAGCATTTT.

The chain joins TRBV30 to TRBJ2-7; 7 bases fit TRBD2. Trimming removed 4 bases from V and 6 bases from J; junction bases left unmatched: 6. The germline CDR1 and CDR2 sequences are GTSNPN and SVGIG (reference sequence). CDR3 length: 12 amino acids. CDR3 protein: CAWTSSGGEQYF. The CDR3 DNA follows: TGTGCCTGGACTTCGTCGGGGGGCGAGCAGTACTTC.

This chain uses TRBV7-3 with TRBJ2-2, with 7 bases aligning to TRBD2. This CDR3 has 18 residues. V lost 4 bases, J lost 0 bases, and 11 bases stayed unmatched. Germline V lookup: CDR1 SGHTA, CDR2 FQGTGA. The CDR3 DNA reads TGTGCCAGCAGCTCCACCTCCCGGCTAGCGGCGAACACCGGGGAGCTGTTTTTT. As protein: CASSSTSRLAANTGELFF. Using reference TRBV7-3 and TRBJ2-2 for the parts outside the CDR3, the full variable domain is GAGVSQTPSNKVTEKGKYVELRCDPISGHTALYWYRQSLGQGPEFLIYFQGTGAADDSGLPNDRFFAVRPEGSVSTLKIQRTERGDSAVYLCASSSTSRLAANTGELFFGEGSRLTVL.

This chain connects TRBV6-6 to TRBJ2-7, with D perhaps TRBD1 or TRBD2 (6 bases each). Trimming shortened V by 5 bases and J by 6 bases, and 20 bases separated the two germline ends. Germline V gene lookup returns CDR1 MNHNY and CDR2 SVGAGI (reference sequence). CDR3 size: 15 residues. The CDR3 protein is CASSNTGTGGGEQYF. The DNA of the CDR3 is TGTGCCAGCAGTAATACAGGCACCGGAGGGGGCGAGCAGTACTTC.